These 27 T cell receptor beta chains were sequenced from one sample in a study of cytomegalovirus exposure and HLA in healthy donors. Primers for the PCR totalled 60 Vbeta and 13 Jbeta. Assay used: immunoSEQ multiplex PCR; TCRdb lists only in-frame clones, some missing. The sample holds about 170,000 clones; more than 70% are singletons and the top ten take approximately 1.4%. The sample taken for sequencing was PBMCs. Source of these receptors: a girl aged 5-17 years in good health and CMV-seronegative.

The genes are TRBV19 and TRBJ2-5; TRBD2 matches 15 bases. The CDR3 spans 17 residues. J lost 5 bases, V lost 4 bases, and 8 bases had no gene match. The germline V gene has CDR1 LNHDA and CDR2 SQIVND (reference sequence). The CDR3 reads CASSRWTSGGAVETQYF. The CDR3 bases are TGTGCCAGTAGTAGGTGGACTAGCGGGGGGGCGGTGGAGACCCAGTACTTC.

The chain links TRBV7-8 to TRBJ1-5; D not certain. The germline V and J ends were trimmed by 0 bases and 6 bases, with 15 bases remaining between them. The CDR3 loop spans 16 amino acids. The V gene's germline CDR1 is SGHVS and CDR2 FQNEAQ. DNA for the CDR3: TGTGCCAGCAGCTTAGCGTCGGGGATGTTTGTTCAGCCCCAGCATTTT. Translating it yields CASSLASGMFVQPQHF.

A single count supports this clone. This chain joins TRBV9 and TRBJ2-1; 9 nucleotides line up with TRBD2. V trimming: 0 bases; J trimming: 2 bases; junction bases outside the gene matches: 6. Germline V gene sequence: CDR1 SGDLS, CDR2 YYNGEE. CDR3 size: 17 residues. The CDR3, as DNA: TGTGCCAGCAGCGTAGCGATACTAGCGGGTGCCTACAATGAGCAGTTCTTC. It specifies CASSVAILAGAYNEQFF. Combining the CDR3 with reference TRBV9 and TRBJ2-1 gives the whole variable domain DSGVTQTPKHLITATGQRVTLRCSPRSGDLSVYWYQQSLDQGLQFLIQYYNGEERAKGNILERFSAQQFPDLHSELNLSSLELGDSALYFCASSVAILAGAYNEQFFGPGTRLTVL.

V is TRBV19 and J is TRBJ1-4; TRBD1 might be the D (6 bases). Germline V CDR1 and CDR2: LNHDA, SQIVND (reference sequence). CDR3 size: 16 residues. The V gene lost 5 bases and the J gene lost 0 bases, with 13 bases spanning the gap. The chain's CDR3 is CASSLRTEATNEKLFF. The CDR3, as DNA: TGTGCCAGTAGTCTTCGGACAGAAGCAACTAATGAAAAACTGTTTTTT.

The rearrangement joins TRBV7-6 to TRBJ2-3; D might be TRBD2 (5 bases). CDR1 is SGHVS, CDR2 FNYEAQ, per germline. The CDR3 spans 15 residues. Between the trimmed V and J ends, which lost 3 bases and 0 bases, there was a span of 10 bases. CDR3: CASSFEDLSTDTQYF. DNA of the CDR3: TGTGCCAGCAGCTTCGAGGACTTGAGCACAGATACGCAGTATTTT. The whole variable domain, remainder taken from reference TRBV7-6 and TRBJ2-3, is GAGVSQSPRYKVTKRGQDVALRCDPISGHVSLYWYRQALGQGPEFLTYFNYEAQQDKSGLPNDRFSAERPEGSISTLTIQRTEQRDSAMYRCASSFEDLSTDTQYFGPGTRLTVL.

Points on this clone: Additional DNA sequences in this sample encode the identical CDR3. The CDR3 coding sequence is TGTGCCAGTACCCCTGACAGGAGCTCCTACAATGAGCAGTTCTTC. This gives the protein CASTPDRSSYNEQFF. The V gene is TRBV19, the J gene TRBJ2-1, with D tentatively TRBD1 (6 bases). Trimming stripped 7 bases from V and 0 bases from J, with 13 bases between. The germline gives CDR1 LNHDA, CDR2 SQIVND (reference sequence). The CDR3 is made up of 15 amino acids.

This clone has a handful of counts. The V call is TRBV6-5, the J call TRBJ1-1; tentatively, D is TRBD1 (5 bases). The CDR3 extends over 15 amino acids. Germline values: CDR1 MNHEY, CDR2 SVGAGI. V lost 2 bases and J 1 base, leaving 11 bases between the germline ends. Written as DNA, the CDR3 is TGTGCCAGCAGTTACGCGGGACCCCCGAACACTGAAGCTTTCTTT. This translates into CASSYAGPPNTEAFF.

This chain connects TRBV19 to TRBJ1-1; D is undetermined. The V gene lost 3 bases and the J gene lost 1 base, with 6 bases spanning the gap. Germline V CDR1 and CDR2: LNHDA, SQIVND (reference sequence). This CDR3 has 13 amino acids. The CDR3 loop reads CASSIEGNTEAFF. In DNA, the CDR3 is TGTGCCAGTAGTATCGAGGGGAACACTGAAGCTTTCTTT.

Only a few counts were recorded for this clone. This rearrangement joins TRBV9 to TRBJ2-7; tentative D call: TRBD1 (6 bases). This CDR3 comprises 15 residues. Germline V gives CDR1 SGDLS, CDR2 YYNGEE. Deletions cut 3 bases from V and 0 bases from J, with 13 bases between. CDR3 DNA: TGTGCCAGCAGCGAGACAGGCGAAGCCTCCTACGAGCAGTACTTC. It is translated as CASSETGEASYEQYF.

This clone was recorded a few times. The V and J genes are TRBV27 and TRBJ2-5; 7 bases align to TRBD1. CDR3 size: 14 residues. Germline CDR1 MNHEY, CDR2 SMNVEV (reference sequence). The V and J ends lost 5 bases and 1 base, in that order; junction bases with no gene match: 4. The CDR3, as DNA: TGTGCCAGCAGTCCAGGACAGGTCCAAGAGACCCAGTACTTC. Translation: CASSPGQVQETQYF.

This chain connects TRBV5-1 to TRBJ1-1; TRBD1 matches at 10 bases. Germline V CDR1 and CDR2: SGHRS, YFSETQ. V lost 4 bases to trimming and J lost 8 bases; unmatched junction nucleotides: 11. CDR3 length equals 15 residues. CDR3 bases: TGCGCCAGCAGCCCCCTTGGGACAGGGGACTACGAAGCTTTCTTT. It yields the protein CASSPLGTGDYEAFF.

The chain has TRBV18 and TRBJ1-2; tentatively, D is TRBD1 (6 bases). Germline CDR1 is KGHSH and CDR2 is LQKENI. The CDR3 has 16 amino acids. Trimming left V 3 bases short and J 4 bases short, with 18 bases between. The CDR3 DNA sequence: TGTGCCAGCTCACCCGACGTGGCCCCACAGGGCTATGGCTACACCTTC. Translating it yields CASSPDVAPQGYGYTF.

The chain links TRBV5-6 to TRBJ2-5, with 7 bases identical to TRBD2. CDR1 is SGHDT and CDR2 is YYEEEE in the germline V gene. V lost 3 bases and J lost 3; bases outside the gene matches: 2. The CDR3 is made up of 13 amino acids. CDR3 DNA sequence: TGTGCCAGCAGCTCGGCGGGGGAAGAGACCCAGTACTTC. Translating gives CASSSAGEETQYF.

This chain uses TRBV7-9 with TRBJ1-3, with D unresolved. CDR3 length: 16 residues. The V end was cut by 2 bases, the J end by 0 bases, with 11 bases between. CDR1 and CDR2 (germline): SEHNR, FQNEAQ (reference sequence). The CDR3 loop is CASSLKGTSSGNTIYF. CDR3 DNA: TGTGCCAGCAGCTTAAAAGGAACTAGCTCTGGAAACACCATATATTTT.

This chain connects TRBV11-3 to TRBJ2-7; maybe TRBD1 (6 bases). This CDR3 region has 16 residues. The V gene lost 5 bases and the J gene lost 2 bases, with 19 bases spanning the gap. Germline V gene lookup returns CDR1 SGHNT and CDR2 YENEEA. The CDR3 coding sequence is TGTGCCAGCAGCGATTCGGAAGGCAGGGGTACCTACGAGCAGTACTTC. It encodes CASSDSEGRGTYEQYF.

This clone was picked up a small number of times. This chain connects TRBV6-5 to TRBJ2-7; 7 bases are a match to TRBD2. Germline V gene lookup returns CDR1 MNHEY and CDR2 SVGAGI. CDR3 length equals 15 residues. V shed 5 bases, J shed 4 bases, and the junction held 11 bases outside the gene matches. The CDR3 here is CASSTPEGGAYEQYF. The DNA of the CDR3 is TGTGCCAGCAGTACACCAGAGGGAGGGGCGTACGAGCAGTACTTC.

V is TRBV16 and J is TRBJ2-3; 14 bases fit TRBD2. The CDR3 totals 20 residues. Trimming removed 6 bases from V and 0 bases from J; junction bases left unmatched: 14. Germline V gene data show CDR1 as KGHSY and CDR2 as FQNENV. The DNA for the CDR3 is TGTGCCAGCAGTCCGACTAGCGGGGGGGCCTGGAGAACTAGCACAGATACGCAGTATTTT. Protein product: CASSPTSGGAWRTSTDTQYF.

The chain is built from TRBV19 and TRBJ1-2; TRBD1 matches 7 bases. This CDR3 is 15 amino acids long. Germline values: CDR1 LNHDA, CDR2 SQIVND (reference sequence). Trimming at V came to 10 bases and at J to 5 bases, leaving 16 bases not matched to a gene. The CDR3 loop reads CATLYGTEDYYGYTF. CDR3 nucleotide sequence: TGTGCCACCCTGTATGGGACAGAGGATTATTATGGCTACACCTTC. The variable domain in full, with the rest retrieved from reference TRBV19 and TRBJ1-2, is DGGITQSPKYLFRKEGQNVTLSCEQNLNHDAMYWYRQDPGQGLRLIYYSQIVNDFQKGDIAEGYSVSREKKESFPLTVTSAQKNPTAFYLCATLYGTEDYYGYTFGSGTRLTVV.

This chain connects TRBV10-2 to TRBJ1-6; the match to TRBD1 covers 7 bases. Germline lookup yields CDR1 WSHSY and CDR2 SAAADI. This CDR3 is 15 amino acids long. The trim removed 2 bases at V and 9 bases at J, leaving 7 bases unmatched. CDR3 DNA sequence: TGCGCCAGCAGTGAGCGGTCAGGGGGATTTTCACCCCTCCACTTT. It translates to CASSERSGGFSPLHF.

V is TRBV15 and J is TRBJ1-4; the D gene is possibly TRBD1 (5 bases). V was trimmed by 4 bases and J by 0 bases, leaving 9 bases between them. The CDR3 spans 15 residues. CDR1 and CDR2 from the germline V gene are LNHNV and YYDKDF (reference sequence). CDR3 protein: CATSTTVATNEKLFF. The CDR3 DNA reads TGTGCCACCAGCACGACAGTTGCAACTAATGAAAAACTGTTTTTT.

The chain links TRBV6-1 to TRBJ1-1; the D is unclear. The V gene lost 8 bases and the J gene lost 2 bases, with 15 bases spanning the gap. Germline CDR1 MNHNS, CDR2 SASEGT. The CDR3 runs to 14 residues. The CDR3 spells CASPNRKSNTEAFF. The CDR3 DNA sequence: TGTGCCAGCCCTAACCGAAAGAGCAACACTGAAGCTTTCTTT.

J is TRBJ1-1 and V is TRBV7-9; D might be TRBD1 (6 bases). With 4 bases removed from V and 1 base from J, the gap between germline ends came to 13 bases. Germline CDR1 SEHNR, CDR2 FQNEAQ (reference sequence). The CDR3 sequence is 15 residues long. The DNA for the CDR3 is TGTGCCAGCAGCTCACGGGACACCTCGAACACTGAAGCTTTCTTT. This translates into CASSSRDTSNTEAFF.

Only a few counts were recorded for this clone. The rearrangement uses TRBV2 and TRBJ2-7; D is unclear. V gave up 5 bases and J gave up 3 bases, with 17 bases separating them. The CDR3 has 15 amino acids. Germline V gene data show CDR1 as SNHLY and CDR2 as FYNNEI. CDR3 residues: CASSRGGPINYEQYF. As DNA, the CDR3 is TGTGCCAGCAGTCGCGGTGGCCCCATAAACTACGAGCAGTACTTC.

The V and J genes are TRBV27 and TRBJ2-7, with a weak D call TRBD1 (5 bases). CDR1 and CDR2 from the germline V gene are MNHEY and SMNVEV (reference sequence). Trimming left V 8 bases short and J 6 bases short, with 11 bases between. The CDR3 extends over 11 amino acids. CDR3 sequence reads: CASLGRGEQYF. The CDR3 region has the DNA TGTGCCAGCCTGGGGCGAGGCGAGCAGTACTTC.

The chain couples TRBV6-1 to TRBJ2-7; D is perhaps TRBD2 (6 bases). CDR1 is MNHNS and CDR2 is SASEGT in the germline V gene. The CDR3 is 13 residues long. V was shortened by 8 bases and J by 6 bases, with 17 bases between the two germline ends. Written as DNA, the CDR3 is TGTGCCAGCTTACAGGTCCCGCGGGGCGAGCAGTACTTC. Translation: CASLQVPRGEQYF.

The table lists this clone with a few counts. This CDR3 is CASSLEVGREGEKLFF. The CDR3 nucleotides read TGCGCCAGCAGCTTGGAGGTGGGCAGGGAAGGTGAAAAACTGTTTTTT. This chain links TRBV5-1 with TRBJ1-4; perhaps TRBD1 as D (5 bases). Germline CDR1 is SGHRS and CDR2 is YFSETQ. V shed 0 bases and J shed 7 bases, with 16 bases lying between them. This CDR3 has 16 residues.

The chain couples TRBV6-1 to TRBJ2-5; D uncertain. This CDR3 comprises 13 residues. Germline V gene lookup returns CDR1 MNHNS and CDR2 SASEGT. V lost 6 bases to trimming and J lost 3 bases, with 11 bases between them. CDR3 nucleotides: TGTGCCAGCAGGCCTCTACCGGAAGAGACCCAGTACTTC. Encoded protein: CASRPLPEETQYF.